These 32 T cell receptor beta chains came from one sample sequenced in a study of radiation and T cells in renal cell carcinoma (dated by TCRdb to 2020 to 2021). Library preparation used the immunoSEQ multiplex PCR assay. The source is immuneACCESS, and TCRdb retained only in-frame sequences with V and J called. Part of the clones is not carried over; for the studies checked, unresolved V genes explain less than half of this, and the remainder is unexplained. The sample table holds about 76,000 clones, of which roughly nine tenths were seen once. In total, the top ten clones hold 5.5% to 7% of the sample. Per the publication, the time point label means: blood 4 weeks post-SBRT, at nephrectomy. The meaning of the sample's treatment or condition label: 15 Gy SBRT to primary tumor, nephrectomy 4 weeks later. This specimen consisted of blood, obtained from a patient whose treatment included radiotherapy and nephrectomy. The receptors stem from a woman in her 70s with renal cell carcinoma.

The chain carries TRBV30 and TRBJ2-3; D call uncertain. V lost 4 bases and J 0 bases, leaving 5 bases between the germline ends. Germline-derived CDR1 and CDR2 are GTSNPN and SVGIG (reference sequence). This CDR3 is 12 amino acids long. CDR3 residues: CAWNPSTDTQYF. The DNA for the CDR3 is TGTGCCTGGAACCCTAGCACAGATACGCAGTATTTT. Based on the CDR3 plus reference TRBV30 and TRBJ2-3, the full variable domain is SQTIHQWPATLVQPVGSPLSLECTVEGTSNPNLYWYRQAAGRGLQLLFYSVGIGQISSEVPQNLSASRPQDRQFILSSKKLLLSDSGFYLCAWNPSTDTQYFGPGTRLTVL.

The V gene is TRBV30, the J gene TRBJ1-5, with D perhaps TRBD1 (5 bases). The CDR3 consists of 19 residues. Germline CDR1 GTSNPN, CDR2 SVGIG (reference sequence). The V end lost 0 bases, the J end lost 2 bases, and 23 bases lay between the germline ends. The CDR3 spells CAWSVHPAGARAGNQPQHF. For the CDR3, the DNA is TGTGCCTGGAGTGTACACCCCGCCGGGGCCCGCGCTGGCAATCAGCCCCAGCATTTT.

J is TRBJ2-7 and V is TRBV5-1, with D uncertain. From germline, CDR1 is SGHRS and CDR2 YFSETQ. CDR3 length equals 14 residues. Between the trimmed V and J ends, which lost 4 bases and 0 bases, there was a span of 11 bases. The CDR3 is CASSPLERSYEQYF. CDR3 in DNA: TGCGCCAGCAGCCCTCTGGAGCGCTCCTACGAGCAGTACTTC.

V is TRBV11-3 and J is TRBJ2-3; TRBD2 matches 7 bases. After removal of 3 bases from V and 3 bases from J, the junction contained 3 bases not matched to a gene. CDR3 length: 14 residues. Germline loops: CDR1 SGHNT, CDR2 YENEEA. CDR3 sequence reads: CASSFGLGTDTQYF. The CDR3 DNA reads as TGTGCCAGCAGCTTCGGACTAGGAACAGATACGCAGTATTTT.

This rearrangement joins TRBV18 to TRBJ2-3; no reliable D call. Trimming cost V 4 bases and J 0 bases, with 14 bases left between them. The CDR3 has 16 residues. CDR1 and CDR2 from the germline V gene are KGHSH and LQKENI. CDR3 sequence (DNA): TGTGCCAGCTCACTCCTTTCTGTACCTAGCACAGATACGCAGTATTTT. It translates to CASSLLSVPSTDTQYF. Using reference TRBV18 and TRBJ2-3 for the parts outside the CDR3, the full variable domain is NAGVMQNPRHLVRRRGQEARLRCSPMKGHSHVYWYRQLPEEGLKFMVYLQKENIIDESGMPKERFSAEFPKEGPSILRIQQVVRGDSAAYFCASSLLSVPSTDTQYFGPGTRLTVL.

The CDR3 region is CASSDTGPYNSPLHF. The CDR3 DNA sequence: TGTGCCAGCAGTGATACAGGGCCCTATAATTCACCCCTCCACTTT. This chain uses TRBV2 with TRBJ1-6; weak D call: TRBD1 (6 bases). Trimming left V 3 bases short and J 2 bases short, with 8 bases between. From germline, CDR1 is SNHLY and CDR2 FYNNEI. There are 15 residues in the CDR3. The full variable domain, completed using reference TRBV2 and TRBJ1-6, is EPEVTQTPSHQVTQMGQEVILRCVPISNHLYFYWYRQILGQKVEFLVSFYNNEISEKSEIFDDQFSVERPDGSNFTLKIRSTKLEDSAMYFCASSDTGPYNSPLHFGNGTRLTVT.

The CDR3 DNA is TGCGCCAGCAGTCTCAGCGGGCACAACACCGGGGAGCTGTTTTTT. Amino acids: CASSLSGHNTGELFF. This rearrangement joins TRBV5-1 to TRBJ2-2; TRBD2 is a possible D gene (6 bases). Looked up from germline, CDR1 is SGHRS and CDR2 is YFSETQ. The CDR3 sequence is 15 residues long. V lost 5 bases and J lost 2, with 13 bases in between. Looking up the rest from reference TRBV5-1 and TRBJ2-2 gives the full variable domain: KAGVTQTPRYLIKTRGQQVTLSCSPISGHRSVSWYQQTPGQGLQFLFEYFSETQRNKGNFPGRFSGRQFSNSRSEMNVSTLELGDSALYLCASSLSGHNTGELFFGEGSRLTVL.

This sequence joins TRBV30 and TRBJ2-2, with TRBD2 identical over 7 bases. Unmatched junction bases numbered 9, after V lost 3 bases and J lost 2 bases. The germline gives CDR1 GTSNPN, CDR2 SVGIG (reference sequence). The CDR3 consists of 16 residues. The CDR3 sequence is CAWRPGGTLNTGELFF. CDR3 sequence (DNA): TGTGCCTGGAGGCCGGGGGGAACTTTAAACACCGGGGAGCTGTTTTTT. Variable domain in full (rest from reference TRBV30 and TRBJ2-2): SQTIHQWPATLVQPVGSPLSLECTVEGTSNPNLYWYRQAAGRGLQLLFYSVGIGQISSEVPQNLSASRPQDRQFILSSKKLLLSDSGFYLCAWRPGGTLNTGELFFGEGSRLTVL.

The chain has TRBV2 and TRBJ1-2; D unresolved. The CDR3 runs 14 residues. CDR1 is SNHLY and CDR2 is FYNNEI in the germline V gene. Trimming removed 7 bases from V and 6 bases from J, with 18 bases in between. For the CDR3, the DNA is TGTGCCAGCACTGGCCATTCAACTACCCATGGCTACACCTTC. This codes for CASTGHSTTHGYTF.

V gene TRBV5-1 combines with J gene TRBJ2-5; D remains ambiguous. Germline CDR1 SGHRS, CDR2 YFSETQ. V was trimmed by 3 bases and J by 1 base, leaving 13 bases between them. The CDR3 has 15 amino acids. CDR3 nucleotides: TGCGCCAGCAGCTCTTCCGTACCTTCCCAAGAGACCCAGTACTTC. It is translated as CASSSSVPSQETQYF.

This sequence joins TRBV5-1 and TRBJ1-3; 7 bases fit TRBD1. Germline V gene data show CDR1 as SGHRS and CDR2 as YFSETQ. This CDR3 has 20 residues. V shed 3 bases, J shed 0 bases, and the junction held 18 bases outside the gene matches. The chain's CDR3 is CASSYLPNSGQSSSGNTIYF. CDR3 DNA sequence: TGCGCCAGCAGCTACTTACCCAACTCGGGACAGTCATCCTCTGGAAACACCATATATTTT.

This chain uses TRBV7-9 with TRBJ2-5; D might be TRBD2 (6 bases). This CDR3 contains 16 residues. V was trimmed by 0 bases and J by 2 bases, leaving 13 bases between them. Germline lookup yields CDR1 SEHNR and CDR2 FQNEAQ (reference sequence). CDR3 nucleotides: TGTGCCAGCAGCTTAGCCCGACTAGTGGGACAAGAGACCCAGTACTTC. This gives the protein CASSLARLVGQETQYF.

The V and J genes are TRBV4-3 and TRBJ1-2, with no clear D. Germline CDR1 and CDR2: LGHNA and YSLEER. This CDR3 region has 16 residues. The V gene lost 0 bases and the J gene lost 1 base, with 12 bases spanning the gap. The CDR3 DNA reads TGCGCCAGCAGCCAAGACGTCCTAAATTTTAACTATGGCTACACCTTC. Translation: CASSQDVLNFNYGYTF.

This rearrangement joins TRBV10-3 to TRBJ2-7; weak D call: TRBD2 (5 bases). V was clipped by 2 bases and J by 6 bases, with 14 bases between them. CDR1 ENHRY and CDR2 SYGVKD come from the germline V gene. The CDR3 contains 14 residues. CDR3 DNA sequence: TGTGCCATCAGTGAGGGAGGACTCTTCGGCGAGCAGTACTTC. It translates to CAISEGGLFGEQYF.

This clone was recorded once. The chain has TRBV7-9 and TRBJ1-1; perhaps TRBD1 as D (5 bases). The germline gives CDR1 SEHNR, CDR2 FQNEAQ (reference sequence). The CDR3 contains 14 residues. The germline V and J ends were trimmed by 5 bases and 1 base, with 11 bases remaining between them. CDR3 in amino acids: CASSARESNTEAFF. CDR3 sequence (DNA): TGTGCCAGCAGCGCCAGGGAGTCGAACACTGAAGCTTTCTTT.

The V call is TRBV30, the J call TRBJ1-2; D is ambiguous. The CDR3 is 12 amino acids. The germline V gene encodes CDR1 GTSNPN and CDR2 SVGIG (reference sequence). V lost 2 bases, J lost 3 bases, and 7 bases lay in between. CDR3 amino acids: CAWSFGHYGYTF. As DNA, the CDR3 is TGTGCCTGGAGTTTTGGGCACTATGGCTACACCTTC.

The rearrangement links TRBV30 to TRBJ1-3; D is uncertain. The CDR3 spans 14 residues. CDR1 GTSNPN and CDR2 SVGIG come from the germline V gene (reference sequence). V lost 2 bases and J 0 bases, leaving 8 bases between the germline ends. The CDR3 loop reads CAWSFDRSGNTIYF. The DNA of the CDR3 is TGTGCCTGGAGTTTCGATCGCTCTGGAAACACCATATATTTT.

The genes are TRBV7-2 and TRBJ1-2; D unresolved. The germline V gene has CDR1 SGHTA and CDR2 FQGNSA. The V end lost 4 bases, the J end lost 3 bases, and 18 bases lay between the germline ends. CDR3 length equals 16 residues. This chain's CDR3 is CASSSGRDGRYYGYTF. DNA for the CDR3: TGTGCCAGCAGCTCGGGGAGAGACGGACGCTACTATGGCTACACCTTC.

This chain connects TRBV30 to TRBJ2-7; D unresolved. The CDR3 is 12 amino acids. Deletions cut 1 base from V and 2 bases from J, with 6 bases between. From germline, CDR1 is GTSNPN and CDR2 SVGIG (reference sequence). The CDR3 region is CAWSDSPYEQYF. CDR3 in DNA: TGTGCCTGGAGTGACAGTCCCTACGAGCAGTACTTC.

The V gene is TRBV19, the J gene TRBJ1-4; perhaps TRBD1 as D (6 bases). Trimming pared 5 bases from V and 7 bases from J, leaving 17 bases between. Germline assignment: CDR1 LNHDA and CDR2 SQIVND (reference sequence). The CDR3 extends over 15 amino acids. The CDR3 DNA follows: TGTGCCAGTAGTCCCCCCGGGGGGGCTAGTGAAAAACTGTTTTTT. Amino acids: CASSPPGGASEKLFF.

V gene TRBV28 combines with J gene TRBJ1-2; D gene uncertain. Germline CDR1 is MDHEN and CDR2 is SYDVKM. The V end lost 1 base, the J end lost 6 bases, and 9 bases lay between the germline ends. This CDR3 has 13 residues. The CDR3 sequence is CASSLSTGDGYTF. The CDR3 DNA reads TGTGCCAGCAGTTTATCCACGGGAGATGGCTACACCTTC.

For the CDR3, the DNA is TGTGCCAGCAGCGGGAGCGGGGCGGAGACCCAGTACTTC. Protein product: CASSGSGAETQYF. The chain combines TRBV14 with TRBJ2-5; 7 nucleotides agree with TRBD2. CDR1 and CDR2 from the germline V gene are SGHDN and FVKESK. The CDR3 has 13 residues. Germline trimming cut 5 bases from V and 5 bases from J; bases unmatched to any gene: 5.

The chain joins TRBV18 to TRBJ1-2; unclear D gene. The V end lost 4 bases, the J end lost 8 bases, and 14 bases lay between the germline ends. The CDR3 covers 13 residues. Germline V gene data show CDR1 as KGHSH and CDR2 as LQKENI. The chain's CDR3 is CASSLQTTYGYTF. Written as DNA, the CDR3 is TGTGCCAGCTCACTCCAGACTACTTACGGCTACACCTTC.

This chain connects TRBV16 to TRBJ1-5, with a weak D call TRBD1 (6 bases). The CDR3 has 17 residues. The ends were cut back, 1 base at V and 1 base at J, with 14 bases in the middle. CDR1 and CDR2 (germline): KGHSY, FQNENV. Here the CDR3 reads CASSQYEGGMSNQPQHF. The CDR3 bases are TGTGCCAGCAGCCAATACGAGGGGGGGATGAGCAATCAGCCCCAGCATTTT.

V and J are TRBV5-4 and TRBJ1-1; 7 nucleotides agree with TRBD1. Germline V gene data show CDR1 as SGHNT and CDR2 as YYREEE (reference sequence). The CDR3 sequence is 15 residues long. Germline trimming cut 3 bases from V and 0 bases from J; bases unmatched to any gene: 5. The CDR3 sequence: CASSSAGQVNTEAFF. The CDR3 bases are TGTGCCAGCAGCTCAGCTGGACAGGTGAACACTGAAGCTTTCTTT.

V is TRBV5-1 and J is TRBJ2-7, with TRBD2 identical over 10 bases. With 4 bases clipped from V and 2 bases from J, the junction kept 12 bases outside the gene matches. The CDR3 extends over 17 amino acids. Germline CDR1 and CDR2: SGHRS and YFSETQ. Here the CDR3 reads CASSLKASGGPTYEQYF. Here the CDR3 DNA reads TGCGCCAGCAGCCTCAAGGCTAGCGGGGGACCCACCTACGAGCAGTACTTC.

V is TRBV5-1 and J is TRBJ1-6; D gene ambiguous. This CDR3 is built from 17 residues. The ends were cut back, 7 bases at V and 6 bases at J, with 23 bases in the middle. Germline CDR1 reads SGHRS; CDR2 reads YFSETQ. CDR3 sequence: CASRVGRAAELNSPLHF. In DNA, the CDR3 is TGCGCCAGCCGGGTTGGTAGAGCCGCAGAACTTAATTCACCCCTCCACTTT.

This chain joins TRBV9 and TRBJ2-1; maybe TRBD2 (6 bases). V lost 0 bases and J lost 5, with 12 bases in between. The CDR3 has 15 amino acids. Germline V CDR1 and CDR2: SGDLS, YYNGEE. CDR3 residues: CASSVGGSGNNEQFF. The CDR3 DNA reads TGTGCCAGCAGCGTAGGGGGTAGCGGAAACAATGAGCAGTTCTTC.

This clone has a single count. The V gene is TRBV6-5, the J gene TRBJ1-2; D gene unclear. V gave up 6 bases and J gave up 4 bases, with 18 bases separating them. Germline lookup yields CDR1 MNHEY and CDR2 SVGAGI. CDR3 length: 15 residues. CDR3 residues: CASRHGDGPIYGYTF. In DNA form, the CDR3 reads TGTGCCAGCAGGCACGGAGATGGGCCTATCTATGGCTACACCTTC.

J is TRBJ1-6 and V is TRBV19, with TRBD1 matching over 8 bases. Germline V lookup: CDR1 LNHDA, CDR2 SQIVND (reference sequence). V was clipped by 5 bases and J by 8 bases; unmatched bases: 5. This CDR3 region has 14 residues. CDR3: CASSYGQGYSPLHF. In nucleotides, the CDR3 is TGTGCCAGTAGTTACGGACAGGGCTATTCACCCCTCCACTTT.

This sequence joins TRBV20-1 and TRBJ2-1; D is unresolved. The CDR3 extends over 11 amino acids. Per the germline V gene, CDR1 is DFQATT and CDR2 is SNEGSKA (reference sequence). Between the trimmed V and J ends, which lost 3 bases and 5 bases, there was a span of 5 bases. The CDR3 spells CSARVNNEQFF. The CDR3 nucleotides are TGCAGTGCTAGGGTTAACAATGAGCAGTTCTTC.

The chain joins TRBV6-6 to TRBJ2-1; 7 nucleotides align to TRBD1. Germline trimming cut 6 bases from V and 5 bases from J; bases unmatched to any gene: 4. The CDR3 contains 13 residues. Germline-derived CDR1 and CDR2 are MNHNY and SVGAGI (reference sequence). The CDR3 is CASRLTGDNEQFF. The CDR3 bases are TGTGCCAGCAGGCTCACAGGGGACAATGAGCAGTTCTTC.